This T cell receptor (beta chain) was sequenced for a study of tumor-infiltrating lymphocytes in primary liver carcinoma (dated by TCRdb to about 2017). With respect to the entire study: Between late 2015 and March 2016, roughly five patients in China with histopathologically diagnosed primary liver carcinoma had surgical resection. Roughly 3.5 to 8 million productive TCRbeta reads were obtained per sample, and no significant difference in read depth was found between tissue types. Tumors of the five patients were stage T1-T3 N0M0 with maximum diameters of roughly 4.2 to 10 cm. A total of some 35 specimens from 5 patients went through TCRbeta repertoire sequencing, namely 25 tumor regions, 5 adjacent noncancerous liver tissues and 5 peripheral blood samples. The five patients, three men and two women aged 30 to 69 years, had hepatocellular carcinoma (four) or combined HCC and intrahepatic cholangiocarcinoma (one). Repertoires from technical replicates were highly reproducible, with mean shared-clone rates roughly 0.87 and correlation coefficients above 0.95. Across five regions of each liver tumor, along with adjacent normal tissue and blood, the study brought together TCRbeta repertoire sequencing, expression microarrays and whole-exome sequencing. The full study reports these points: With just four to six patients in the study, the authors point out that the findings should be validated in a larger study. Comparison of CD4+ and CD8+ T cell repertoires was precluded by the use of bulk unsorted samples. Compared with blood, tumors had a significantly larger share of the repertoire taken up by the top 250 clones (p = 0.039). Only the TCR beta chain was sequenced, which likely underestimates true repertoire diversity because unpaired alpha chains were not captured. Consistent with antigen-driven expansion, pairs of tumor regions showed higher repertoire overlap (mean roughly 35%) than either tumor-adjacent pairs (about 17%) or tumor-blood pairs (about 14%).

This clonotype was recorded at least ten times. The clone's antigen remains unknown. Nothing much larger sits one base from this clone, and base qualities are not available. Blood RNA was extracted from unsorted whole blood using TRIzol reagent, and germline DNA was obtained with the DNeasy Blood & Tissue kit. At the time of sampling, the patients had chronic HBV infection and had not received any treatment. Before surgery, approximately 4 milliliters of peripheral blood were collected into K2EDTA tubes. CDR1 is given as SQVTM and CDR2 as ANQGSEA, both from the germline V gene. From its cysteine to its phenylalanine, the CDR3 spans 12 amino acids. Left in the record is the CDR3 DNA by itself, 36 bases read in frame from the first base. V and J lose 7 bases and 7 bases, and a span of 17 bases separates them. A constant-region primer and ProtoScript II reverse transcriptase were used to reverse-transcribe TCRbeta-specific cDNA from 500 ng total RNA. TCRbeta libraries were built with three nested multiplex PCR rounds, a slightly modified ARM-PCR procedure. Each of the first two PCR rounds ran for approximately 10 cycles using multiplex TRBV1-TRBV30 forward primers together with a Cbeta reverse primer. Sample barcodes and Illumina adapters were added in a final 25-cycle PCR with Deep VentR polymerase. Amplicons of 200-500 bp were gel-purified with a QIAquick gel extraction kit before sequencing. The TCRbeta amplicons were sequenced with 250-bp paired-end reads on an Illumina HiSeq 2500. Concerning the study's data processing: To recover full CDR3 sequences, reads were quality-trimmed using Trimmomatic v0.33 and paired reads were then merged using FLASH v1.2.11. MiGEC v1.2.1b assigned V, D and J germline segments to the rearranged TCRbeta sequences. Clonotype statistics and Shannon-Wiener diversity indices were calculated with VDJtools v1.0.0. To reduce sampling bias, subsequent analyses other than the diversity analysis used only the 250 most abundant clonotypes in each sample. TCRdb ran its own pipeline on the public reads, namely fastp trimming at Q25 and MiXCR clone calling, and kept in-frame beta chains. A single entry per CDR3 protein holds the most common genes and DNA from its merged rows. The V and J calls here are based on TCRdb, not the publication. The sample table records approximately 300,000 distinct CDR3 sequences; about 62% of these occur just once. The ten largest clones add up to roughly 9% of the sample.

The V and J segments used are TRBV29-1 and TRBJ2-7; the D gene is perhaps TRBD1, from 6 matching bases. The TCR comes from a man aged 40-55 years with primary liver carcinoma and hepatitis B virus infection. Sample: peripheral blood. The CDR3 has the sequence CSALTGTGEQYF. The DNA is TGCAGCGCTCTAACAGGGACGGGAGAGCAGTACTTC.